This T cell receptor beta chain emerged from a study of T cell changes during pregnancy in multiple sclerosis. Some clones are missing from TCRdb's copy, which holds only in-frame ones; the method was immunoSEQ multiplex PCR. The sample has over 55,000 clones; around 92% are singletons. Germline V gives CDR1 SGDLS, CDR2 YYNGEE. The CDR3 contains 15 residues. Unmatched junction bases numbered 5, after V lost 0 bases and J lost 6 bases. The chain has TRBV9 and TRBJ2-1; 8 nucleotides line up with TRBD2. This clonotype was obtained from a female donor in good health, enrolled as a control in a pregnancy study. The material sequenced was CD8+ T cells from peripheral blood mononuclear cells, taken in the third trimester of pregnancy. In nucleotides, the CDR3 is TGTGCCAGCAGCGTAGGTAGCGGGGCCTCCAATGAGCAGTTCTTC. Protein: CASSVGSGASNEQFF.